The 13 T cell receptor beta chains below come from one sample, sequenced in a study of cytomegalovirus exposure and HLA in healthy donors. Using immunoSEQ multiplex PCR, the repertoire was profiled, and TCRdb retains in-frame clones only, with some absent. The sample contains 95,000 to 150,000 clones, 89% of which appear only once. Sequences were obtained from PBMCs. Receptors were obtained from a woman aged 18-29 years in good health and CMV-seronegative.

CDR3 in amino acids: CASRKTGLNTEAFF. As DNA, the CDR3 is TGTGCCAGCAGGAAGACAGGATTGAACACTGAAGCTTTCTTT. V gene TRBV27 combines with J gene TRBJ1-1; weak D call: TRBD1 (6 bases). The V end was cut by 6 bases, the J end by 0 bases, with 11 bases between. Germline lookup yields CDR1 MNHEY and CDR2 SMNVEV (reference sequence). This CDR3 contains 14 residues.

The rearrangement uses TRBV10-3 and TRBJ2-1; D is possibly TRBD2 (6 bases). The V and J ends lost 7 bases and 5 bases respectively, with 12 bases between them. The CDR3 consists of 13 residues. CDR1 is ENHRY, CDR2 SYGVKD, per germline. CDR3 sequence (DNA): TGTGCCATCACCAGGAGGGAAGACAATGAGCAGTTCTTC. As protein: CAITRREDNEQFF.

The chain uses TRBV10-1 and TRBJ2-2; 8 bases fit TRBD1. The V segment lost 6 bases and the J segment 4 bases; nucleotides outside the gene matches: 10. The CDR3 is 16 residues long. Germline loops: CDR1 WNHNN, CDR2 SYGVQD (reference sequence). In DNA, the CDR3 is TGCGCCAGCAGGCCTACCGGGACAGGATCCACCGGGGAGCTGTTTTTT. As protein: CASRPTGTGSTGELFF.

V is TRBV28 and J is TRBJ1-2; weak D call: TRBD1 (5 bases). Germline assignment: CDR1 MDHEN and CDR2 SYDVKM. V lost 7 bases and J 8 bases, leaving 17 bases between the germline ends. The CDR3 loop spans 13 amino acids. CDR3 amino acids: CASTEGGAGGYTF. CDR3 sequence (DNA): TGTGCCAGCACCGAGGGCGGGGCAGGGGGCTACACCTTC.

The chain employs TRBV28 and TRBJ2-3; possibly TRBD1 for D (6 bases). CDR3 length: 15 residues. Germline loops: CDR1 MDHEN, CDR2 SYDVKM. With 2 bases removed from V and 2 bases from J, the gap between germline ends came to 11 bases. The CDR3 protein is CASSLGPGDTDTQYF. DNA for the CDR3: TGTGCCAGCAGTTTAGGGCCAGGGGACACAGATACGCAGTATTTT.

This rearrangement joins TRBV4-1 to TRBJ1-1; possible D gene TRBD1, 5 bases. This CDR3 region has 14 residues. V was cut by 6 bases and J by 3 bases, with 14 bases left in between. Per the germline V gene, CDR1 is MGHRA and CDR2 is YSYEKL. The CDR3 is CASSYDDSDTEAFF. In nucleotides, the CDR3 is TGCGCCAGCAGTTACGATGACAGTGACACTGAAGCTTTCTTT.

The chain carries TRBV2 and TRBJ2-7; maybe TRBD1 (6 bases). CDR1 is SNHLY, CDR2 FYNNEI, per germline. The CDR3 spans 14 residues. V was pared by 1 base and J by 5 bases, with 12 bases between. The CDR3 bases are TGTGCCAGCAGTGAAGAGAGTCAGGGGCACGAGCAGTACTTC. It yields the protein CASSEESQGHEQYF.

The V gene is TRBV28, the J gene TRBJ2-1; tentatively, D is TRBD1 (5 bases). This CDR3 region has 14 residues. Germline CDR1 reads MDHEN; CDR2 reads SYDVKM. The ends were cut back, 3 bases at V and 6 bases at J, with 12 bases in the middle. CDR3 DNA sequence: TGTGCCAGCAGTTTTTCAGCAGGGTTCAATGAGCAGTTCTTC. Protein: CASSFSAGFNEQFF.

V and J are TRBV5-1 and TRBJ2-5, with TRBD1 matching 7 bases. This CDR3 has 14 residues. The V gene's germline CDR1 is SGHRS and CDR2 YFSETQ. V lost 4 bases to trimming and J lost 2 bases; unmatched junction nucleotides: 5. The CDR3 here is CASSAGQAQETQYF. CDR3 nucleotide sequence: TGCGCCAGCAGCGCCGGACAGGCACAAGAGACCCAGTACTTC.

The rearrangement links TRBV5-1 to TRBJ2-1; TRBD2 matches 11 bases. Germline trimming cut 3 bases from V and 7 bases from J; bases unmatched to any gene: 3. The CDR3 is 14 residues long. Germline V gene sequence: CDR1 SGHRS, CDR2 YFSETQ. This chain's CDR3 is CASSWGTSGNEQFF. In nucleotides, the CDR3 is TGCGCCAGCAGCTGGGGGACTAGCGGTAATGAGCAGTTCTTC.

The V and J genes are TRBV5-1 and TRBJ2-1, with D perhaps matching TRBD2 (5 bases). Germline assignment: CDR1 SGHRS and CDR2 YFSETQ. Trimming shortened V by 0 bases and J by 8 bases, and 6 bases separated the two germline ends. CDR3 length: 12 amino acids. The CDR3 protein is CASSLALDEQFF. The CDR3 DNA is TGCGCCAGCAGCTTGGCACTAGATGAGCAGTTCTTC.

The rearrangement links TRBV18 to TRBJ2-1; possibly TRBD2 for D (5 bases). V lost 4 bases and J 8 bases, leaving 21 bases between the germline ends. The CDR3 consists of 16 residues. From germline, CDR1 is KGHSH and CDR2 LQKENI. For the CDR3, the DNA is TGTGCCAGCTCACAGCCTCCCAAGTCCTTGCGGGATGAGCAGTTCTTC. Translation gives CASSQPPKSLRDEQFF.

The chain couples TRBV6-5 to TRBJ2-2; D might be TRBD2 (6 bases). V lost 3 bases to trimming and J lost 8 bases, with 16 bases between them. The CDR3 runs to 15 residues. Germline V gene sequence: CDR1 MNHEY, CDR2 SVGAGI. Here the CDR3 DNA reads TGTGCCAGCAGTTATAGCCTACTAGCAGCAGGGGAGCTGTTTTTT. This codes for CASSYSLLAAGELFF.